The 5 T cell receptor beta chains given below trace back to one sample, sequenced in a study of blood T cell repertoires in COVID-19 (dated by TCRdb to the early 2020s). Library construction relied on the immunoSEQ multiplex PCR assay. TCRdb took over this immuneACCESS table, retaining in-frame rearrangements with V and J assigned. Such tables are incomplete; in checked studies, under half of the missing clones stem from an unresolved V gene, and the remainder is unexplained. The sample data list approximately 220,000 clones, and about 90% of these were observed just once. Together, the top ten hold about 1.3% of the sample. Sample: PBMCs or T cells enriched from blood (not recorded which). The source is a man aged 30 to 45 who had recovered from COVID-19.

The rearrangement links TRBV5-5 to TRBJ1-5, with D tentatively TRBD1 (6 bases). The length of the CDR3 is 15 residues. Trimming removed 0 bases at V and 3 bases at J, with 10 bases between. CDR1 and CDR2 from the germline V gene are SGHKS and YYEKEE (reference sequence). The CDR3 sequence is CASSLVQGNNQPQHF. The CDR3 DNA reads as TGTGCCAGCAGCTTGGTGCAGGGGAACAATCAGCCCCAGCATTTT.

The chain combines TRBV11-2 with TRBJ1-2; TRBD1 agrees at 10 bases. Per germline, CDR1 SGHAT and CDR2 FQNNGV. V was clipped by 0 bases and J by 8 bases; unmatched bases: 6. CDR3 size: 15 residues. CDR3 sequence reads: CASSLDPDRGKGYTF. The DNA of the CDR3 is TGTGCCAGCAGCTTAGATCCGGACAGGGGGAAAGGCTACACCTTC.

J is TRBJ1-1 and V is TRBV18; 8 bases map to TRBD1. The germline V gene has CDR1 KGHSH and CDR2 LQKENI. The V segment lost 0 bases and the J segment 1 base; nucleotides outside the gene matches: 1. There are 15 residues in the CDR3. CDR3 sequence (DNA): TGTGCCAGCTCACCACCTGGGACAGGGAACACTGAAGCTTTCTTT. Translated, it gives CASSPPGTGNTEAFF.

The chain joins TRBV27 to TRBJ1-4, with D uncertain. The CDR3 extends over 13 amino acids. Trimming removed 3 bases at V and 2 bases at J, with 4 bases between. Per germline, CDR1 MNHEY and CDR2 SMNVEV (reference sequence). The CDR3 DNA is TGTGCCAGCAGTTTTAGTACTAATGAAAAACTGTTTTTT. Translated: CASSFSTNEKLFF.

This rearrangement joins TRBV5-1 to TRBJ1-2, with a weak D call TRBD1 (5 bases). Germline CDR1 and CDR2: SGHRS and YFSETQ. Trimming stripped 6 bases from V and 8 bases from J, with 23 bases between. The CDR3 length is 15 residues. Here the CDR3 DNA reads TGCGCCAGCACCAGAGACAGAACCCTATCGGGCGGCTACACCTTC. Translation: CASTRDRTLSGGYTF.